A single sample is the source of the 20 T cell receptor beta chains below, sequenced in a study of OX40 agonist ivuxolimab in advanced cancers. Some clones are missing from TCRdb's copy, which holds only in-frame ones; the method was immunoSEQ multiplex PCR. The sample carries tens of thousands of clones, more than 80% recorded once. The starting material was CD4+ or CD8+ T cells sorted from blood, obtained in a trial of the OX40 agonist ivuxolimab. The receptors were gathered from an adult with an advanced solid tumor such as melanoma, head and neck, liver or kidney cancer.

The V call is TRBV2, the J call TRBJ2-3; 8 positions match TRBD2. J gave up 5 bases and V 11 bases, and 12 bases lay outside the gene matches. The CDR3 is 14 amino acids. Germline loops: CDR1 SNHLY, CDR2 FYNNEI. The CDR3 loop reads CAFGTSGSGDTQYF. The CDR3 nucleotides read TGTGCCTTCGGGACTAGTGGGTCGGGAGATACGCAGTATTTT. The full variable domain, with the rest looked up from reference TRBV2 and TRBJ2-3, is EPEVTQTPSHQVTQMGQEVILRCVPISNHLYFYWYRQILGQKVEFLVSFYNNEISEKSEIFDDQFSVERPDGSNFTLKIRSTKLEDSAMYFCAFGTSGSGDTQYFGPGTRLTVL.

The chain recombines TRBV5-1 with TRBJ2-5; D might be TRBD1 (5 bases). This CDR3 comprises 14 residues. CDR1 is SGHRS and CDR2 is YFSETQ in the germline V gene. Deletions cut 1 base from V and 3 bases from J, with 10 bases between. The CDR3: CASSLSAREETQYF. The CDR3 region has the DNA TGCGCCAGCAGCTTGTCGGCCAGGGAAGAGACCCAGTACTTC.

The rearrangement joins TRBV5-1 to TRBJ1-6, with unresolved D. Germline V gene data show CDR1 as SGHRS and CDR2 as YFSETQ. The length of the CDR3 is 14 residues. Trimming pared 0 bases from V and 5 bases from J, leaving 6 bases between. This CDR3 reads CASSLEQNNSPLHF. Written as DNA, the CDR3 is TGCGCCAGCAGCTTGGAGCAGAATAATTCACCCCTCCACTTT.

This rearrangement joins TRBV19 to TRBJ2-5; D is undetermined. Germline V gene lookup returns CDR1 LNHDA and CDR2 SQIVND (reference sequence). V was trimmed by 3 bases and J by 2 bases, leaving 7 bases between them. The CDR3 contains 13 residues. Written as DNA, the CDR3 is TGTGCCAGTAGTATTCCACAGCAAGAGACCCAGTACTTC. It translates to CASSIPQQETQYF.

The DNA for the CDR3 is TGTGCCAGCAGCTTGGGTCCCGGCGAGCAGTACTTC. Translated: CASSLGPGEQYF. The genes are TRBV5-6 and TRBJ2-7; D is unresolved. The V end lost 0 bases, the J end lost 6 bases, and 7 bases lay between the germline ends. The CDR3 loop spans 12 amino acids. Germline V gene data show CDR1 as SGHDT and CDR2 as YYEEEE.

The gene calls are TRBV11-1 and TRBJ2-7, with 10 bases matching TRBD1. Trimming cost V 4 bases and J 6 bases; bases outside gene matches: 9. This CDR3 spans 15 amino acids. Germline V CDR1 and CDR2: SGHAT, FQDESV (reference sequence). CDR3 residues: CASSSDPTGGVEQYF. As DNA, the CDR3 is TGTGCCAGCAGCTCGGACCCGACAGGGGGCGTCGAGCAGTACTTC.

This clone was seen a few times. The rearrangement uses TRBV7-9 and TRBJ1-4, with no clear D. The CDR3 extends over 12 amino acids. Deletions cut 4 bases from V and 10 bases from J, with 10 bases between. Looked up from germline, CDR1 is SEHNR and CDR2 is FQNEAQ (reference sequence). DNA of the CDR3: TGTGCCAGCAGCTCAAGCGGGCGAAAACTGTTTTTT. Its translation: CASSSSGRKLFF.

J is TRBJ1-2 and V is TRBV18, with 8 positions matching TRBD1. This CDR3 is built from 12 residues. Trimming cost V 5 bases and J 6 bases; bases outside gene matches: 2. CDR1 is KGHSH and CDR2 is LQKENI in the germline V gene. CDR3 in DNA: TGTGCCAGCTCATCGACAGGGGATGGCTACACCTTC. Amino acid sequence: CASSSTGDGYTF.

This rearrangement joins TRBV28 to TRBJ2-5; a weak D match, TRBD2 (6 bases). Trimming cost V 3 bases and J 1 base, with 21 bases left between them. CDR1 is MDHEN, CDR2 SYDVKM, per germline. The CDR3 is 18 amino acids. The CDR3 DNA reads as TGTGCCAGCAGTTTCCCTCCCGGAGGGGAGGAACCCCAAGAGACCCAGTACTTC. Translation gives CASSFPPGGEEPQETQYF.

The chain is built from TRBV7-2 and TRBJ2-7; D unclear. This CDR3 spans 12 amino acids. The ends were cut back, 2 bases at V and 10 bases at J, with 12 bases in the middle. Germline V gene sequence: CDR1 SGHTA, CDR2 FQGNSA. This CDR3 is CASSLFPFQQYF. Here the CDR3 DNA reads TGTGCCAGCAGCTTATTTCCATTTCAACAGTACTTC.

V usage is TRBV19 and J usage is TRBJ1-1; 9 bases align to TRBD1. The CDR3 spans 13 residues. The ends lost 3 bases at V and 5 bases at J; junction bases unmatched: 1. Germline lookup yields CDR1 LNHDA and CDR2 SQIVND (reference sequence). The CDR3: CASSIDRGTEAFF. CDR3 in DNA: TGTGCCAGTAGTATTGACAGGGGGACTGAAGCTTTCTTT.

The rearrangement joins TRBV6-1 to TRBJ1-2; 8 bases agree with TRBD1. CDR3 size: 14 residues. Trimming removed 6 bases from V and 4 bases from J; junction bases left unmatched: 7. CDR1 is MNHNS and CDR2 is SASEGT in the germline V gene. The CDR3 sequence is CASRDRDWGYGYTF. CDR3 DNA: TGTGCCAGCAGGGACAGGGACTGGGGCTATGGCTACACCTTC.

The J gene is TRBJ2-6, the V gene TRBV14; 8 bases match TRBD1. Germline assignment: CDR1 SGHDN and CDR2 FVKESK. This CDR3 region has 17 residues. The junction had 5 bases not matched to a gene; V was cut back by 0 bases and J by 4 bases. CDR3 sequence (DNA): TGTGCCAGCAGCCAAGAGCAGGGGGCGGTAGGGGCCAACGTCCTGACTTTC. It translates to CASSQEQGAVGANVLTF.

The CDR3 is CASSLPGLRGTEAFF. DNA for the CDR3: TGTGCCAGCAGCCTCCCGGGCCTAAGGGGCACTGAAGCTTTCTTT. The chain employs TRBV7-9 and TRBJ1-1; D might be TRBD1 (5 bases). CDR1 and CDR2 from the germline V gene are SEHNR and FQNEAQ (reference sequence). The V and J ends lost 5 bases and 4 bases respectively, with 17 bases between them. This CDR3 contains 15 residues.

The chain links TRBV5-4 to TRBJ2-3, with D possibly being TRBD1 or TRBD2 (7 bases each). Germline lookup yields CDR1 SGHNT and CDR2 YYREEE (reference sequence). This CDR3 comprises 18 residues. Trimming pared 4 bases from V and 10 bases from J, leaving 31 bases between. CDR3 residues: CASSEQGRDRVGRVPQYF. The CDR3 DNA reads TGTGCCAGCAGCGAACAGGGGAGGGATCGAGTGGGGCGGGTTCCGCAGTATTTT.

This clone was picked up a small number of times. V and J are TRBV29-1 and TRBJ2-1; the match to TRBD2 covers 9 bases. The V gene's germline CDR1 is SQVTM and CDR2 ANQGSEA. V was clipped by 3 bases and J by 5 bases; unmatched bases: 2. This CDR3 has 13 amino acids. The CDR3 region has the DNA TGCAGCGTTGAGTCTAGCGGGGACAATGAGCAGTTCTTC. Encoded protein: CSVESSGDNEQFF.

This sequence joins TRBV19 and TRBJ1-1; 8 bases map to TRBD1. J lost 5 bases, V lost 7 bases, and 9 bases had no gene match. The V gene's germline CDR1 is LNHDA and CDR2 SQIVND (reference sequence). This CDR3 has 14 amino acids. This CDR3 reads CASTRTGGWTEAFF. CDR3 nucleotide sequence: TGTGCCAGTACTCGAACAGGGGGTTGGACTGAAGCTTTCTTT.

V is TRBV2 and J is TRBJ2-5, with D maybe TRBD2 (6 bases). Trimming left V 8 bases short and J 7 bases short, with 17 bases between. This CDR3 spans 13 amino acids. The germline gives CDR1 SNHLY, CDR2 FYNNEI. In nucleotides, the CDR3 is TGTGCCAGCGGGGACTGGGACGGGGGGACCCAGTACTTC. Protein: CASGDWDGGTQYF. The full variable domain, its missing parts supplied by reference TRBV2 and TRBJ2-5, is EPEVTQTPSHQVTQMGQEVILRCVPISNHLYFYWYRQILGQKVEFLVSFYNNEISEKSEIFDDQFSVERPDGSNFTLKIRSTKLEDSAMYFCASGDWDGGTQYFGPGTRLLVL.

V usage is TRBV6-1 and J usage is TRBJ2-7; 9 nucleotides agree with TRBD1. Germline V CDR1 and CDR2: MNHNS, SASEGT. CDR3 size: 15 residues. The ends lost 7 bases at V and 2 bases at J; junction bases unmatched: 9. The CDR3 loop is CASTQAGTGPYEQYF. The CDR3 DNA sequence: TGTGCCAGCACCCAAGCGGGGACAGGGCCCTACGAGCAGTACTTC.

The rearrangement uses TRBV28 and TRBJ1-2; possible D gene TRBD1, 6 bases. The CDR3 has 14 residues. Germline CDR1 is MDHEN and CDR2 is SYDVKM. Between the trimmed V and J ends, which lost 2 bases and 7 bases, there was a span of 14 bases. The CDR3 coding sequence is TGTGCCAGCAGTTTAAGTGGGGGCAGGAGTGGCTACACCTTC. Its translation: CASSLSGGRSGYTF.